This entry is about one T cell receptor (beta chain). Its matching antigen is unknown. The data derive from a study of T cell repertoires in cytomegalovirus infection. Whole-study context: Public TCR beta signatures provided an indication of both CMV infection and a matching HLA type. General study results and limits: Dominant in the ex vivo response were TCR beta clonotypes restricted by HLA-C and specific for CMV. Identification of carriers of CMV plus the relevant HLA was achieved through cumulative public TCR beta family frequency.

Germline lookup yields CDR1 SNHLY and CDR2 FYNNEI. V dropped 2 bases and J dropped 4 bases, with 12 bases sitting between them. CDR3 length equals 15 residues. TCRdb re-derived calls from the reads in MiXCR, one entry per CDR3 protein. The top ten hold 93% of the sample, which has around 81,000 distinct CDR3 sequences, approximately 39% seen once. The sample here was CD8+ T cells from cultured PBMCs, taken from culture after CMV antigen stimulation. This TCR derives from a human donor in good health (CMV status not recorded). Some clones in this sample may be carry-over from other donors' samples. The chain recombines TRBV2 with TRBJ1-5; TRBD1 might be the D (5 bases). CDR3 nucleotide sequence: TGTGCCAGCAGTGAAAGTAGGTGGGGGAATCAGCCCCAGCATTTT. It is translated as CASSESRWGNQPQHF. Together with reference TRBV2 and TRBJ1-5, the CDR3 gives the full variable domain: EPEVTQTPSHQVTQMGQEVILRCVPISNHLYFYWYRQILGQKVEFLVSFYNNEISEKSEIFDDQFSVERPDGSNFTLKIRSTKLEDSAMYFCASSESRWGNQPQHFGDGTRLSIL.